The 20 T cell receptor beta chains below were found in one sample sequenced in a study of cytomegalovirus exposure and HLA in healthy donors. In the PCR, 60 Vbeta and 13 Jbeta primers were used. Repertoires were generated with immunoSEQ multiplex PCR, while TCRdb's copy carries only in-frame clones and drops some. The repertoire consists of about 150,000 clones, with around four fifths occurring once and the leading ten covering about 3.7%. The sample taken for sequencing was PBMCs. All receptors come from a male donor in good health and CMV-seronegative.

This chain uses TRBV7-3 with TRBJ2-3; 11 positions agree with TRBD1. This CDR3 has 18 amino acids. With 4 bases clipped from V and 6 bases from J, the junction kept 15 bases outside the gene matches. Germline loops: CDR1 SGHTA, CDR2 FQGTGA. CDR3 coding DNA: TGTGCCAGCAGCTACATAAACGACTCCGGGACAGGGGGGGATACGCAGTATTTT. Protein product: CASSYINDSGTGGDTQYF.

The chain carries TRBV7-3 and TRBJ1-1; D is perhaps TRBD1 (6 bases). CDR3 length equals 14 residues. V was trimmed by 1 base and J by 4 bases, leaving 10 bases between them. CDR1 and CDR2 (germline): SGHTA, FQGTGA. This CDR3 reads CASSLSVGGTEAFF. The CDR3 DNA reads TGTGCCAGCAGCTTAAGTGTAGGGGGCACTGAAGCTTTCTTT.

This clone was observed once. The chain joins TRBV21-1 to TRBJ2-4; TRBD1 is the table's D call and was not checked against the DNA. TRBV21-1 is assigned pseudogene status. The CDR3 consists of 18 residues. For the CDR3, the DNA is TGTGCCAGCAGCTTCCGGGACAGGGGAAATTCGGCCAAAAACATTCAGTACTTC. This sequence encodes CASSFRDRGNSAKNIQYF.

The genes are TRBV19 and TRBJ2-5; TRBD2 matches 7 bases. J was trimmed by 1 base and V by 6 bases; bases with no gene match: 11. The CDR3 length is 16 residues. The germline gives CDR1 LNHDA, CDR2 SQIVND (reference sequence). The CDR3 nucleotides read TGTGCCAGTAGCGGTGGGCTAGCGGAACTCCAAGAGACCCAGTACTTC. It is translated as CASSGGLAELQETQYF.

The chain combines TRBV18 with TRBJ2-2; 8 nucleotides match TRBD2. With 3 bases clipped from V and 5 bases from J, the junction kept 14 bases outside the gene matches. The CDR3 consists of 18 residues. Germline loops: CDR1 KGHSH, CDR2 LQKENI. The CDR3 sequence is CASSPSPGGGPRTGELFF. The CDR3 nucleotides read TGTGCCAGCTCACCTTCGCCGGGAGGGGGTCCAAGGACCGGGGAGCTGTTTTTT. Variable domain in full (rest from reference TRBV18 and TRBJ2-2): NAGVMQNPRHLVRRRGQEARLRCSPMKGHSHVYWYRQLPEEGLKFMVYLQKENIIDESGMPKERFSAEFPKEGPSILRIQQVVRGDSAAYFCASSPSPGGGPRTGELFFGEGSRLTVL.

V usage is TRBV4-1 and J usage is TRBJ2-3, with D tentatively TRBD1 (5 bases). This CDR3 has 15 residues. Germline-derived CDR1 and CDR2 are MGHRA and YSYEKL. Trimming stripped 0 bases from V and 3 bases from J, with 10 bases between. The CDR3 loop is CASSQDTGVTDTQYF. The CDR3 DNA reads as TGCGCCAGCAGCCAAGATACAGGTGTAACAGATACGCAGTATTTT.

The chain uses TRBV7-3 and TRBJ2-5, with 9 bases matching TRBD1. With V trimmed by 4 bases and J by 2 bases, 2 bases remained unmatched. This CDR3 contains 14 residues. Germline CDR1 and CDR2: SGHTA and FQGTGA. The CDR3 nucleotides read TGTGCCAGCAGCTCCGGGACAGGGCAAGAGACCCAGTACTTC. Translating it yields CASSSGTGQETQYF.

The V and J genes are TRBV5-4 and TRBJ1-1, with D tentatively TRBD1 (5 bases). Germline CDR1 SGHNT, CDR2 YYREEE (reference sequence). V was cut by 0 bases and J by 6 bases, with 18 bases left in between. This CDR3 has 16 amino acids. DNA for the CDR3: TGTGCCAGCAGCTTGGGACAGATTGCAGGGTCCCCTGAAGCTTTCTTT. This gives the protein CASSLGQIAGSPEAFF.

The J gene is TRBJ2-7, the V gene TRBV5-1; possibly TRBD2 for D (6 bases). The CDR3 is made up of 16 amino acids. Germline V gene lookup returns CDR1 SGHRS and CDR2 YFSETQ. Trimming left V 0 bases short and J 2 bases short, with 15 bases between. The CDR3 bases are TGCGCCAGCAGCTTGGATCCCCGGGGGAAGACCTACGAGCAGTACTTC. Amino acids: CASSLDPRGKTYEQYF.

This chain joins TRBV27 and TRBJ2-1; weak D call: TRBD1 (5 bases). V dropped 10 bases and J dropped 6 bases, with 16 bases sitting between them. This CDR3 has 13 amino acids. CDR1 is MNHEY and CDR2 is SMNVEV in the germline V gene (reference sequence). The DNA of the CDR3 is TGTGCCACCTGTAGGGGATTAGGCAATGAGCAGTTCTTC. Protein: CATCRGLGNEQFF.

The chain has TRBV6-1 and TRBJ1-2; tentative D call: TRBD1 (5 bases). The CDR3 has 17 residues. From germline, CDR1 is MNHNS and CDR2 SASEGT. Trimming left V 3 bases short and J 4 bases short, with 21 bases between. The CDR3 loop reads CASSDPSGRAYFYGYTF. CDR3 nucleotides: TGTGCCAGCAGTGATCCCTCCGGCAGGGCCTACTTCTATGGCTACACCTTC.

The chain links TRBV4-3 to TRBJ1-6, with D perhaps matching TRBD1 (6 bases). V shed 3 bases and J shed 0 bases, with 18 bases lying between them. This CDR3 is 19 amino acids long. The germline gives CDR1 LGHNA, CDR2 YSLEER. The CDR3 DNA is TGCGCCAGCAGCCAGACCGCCGGGGGGCGAGTCTCCTATAATTCACCCCTCCACTTT. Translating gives CASSQTAGGRVSYNSPLHF.

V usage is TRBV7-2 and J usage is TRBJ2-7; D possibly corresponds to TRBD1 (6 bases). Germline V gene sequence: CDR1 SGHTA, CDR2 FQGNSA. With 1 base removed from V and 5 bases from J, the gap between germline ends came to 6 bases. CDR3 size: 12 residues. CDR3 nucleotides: TGTGCCAGCAGCTTAGACAGGGACGAGCAGTACTTC. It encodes CASSLDRDEQYF. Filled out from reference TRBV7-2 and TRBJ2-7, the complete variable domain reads GAGVSQSPSNKVTEKGKDVELRCDPISGHTALYWYRQSLGQGLEFLIYFQGNSAPDKSGLPSDRFSAERTGGSVSTLTIQRTQQEDSAVYLCASSLDRDEQYFGPGTRLTVT.

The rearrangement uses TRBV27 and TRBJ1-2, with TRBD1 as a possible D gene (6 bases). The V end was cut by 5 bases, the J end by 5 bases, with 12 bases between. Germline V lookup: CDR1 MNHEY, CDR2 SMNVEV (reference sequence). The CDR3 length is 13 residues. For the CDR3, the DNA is TGTGCCAGCAGTGCAACAGGGCTGTATGGCTACACCTTC. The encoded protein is CASSATGLYGYTF.

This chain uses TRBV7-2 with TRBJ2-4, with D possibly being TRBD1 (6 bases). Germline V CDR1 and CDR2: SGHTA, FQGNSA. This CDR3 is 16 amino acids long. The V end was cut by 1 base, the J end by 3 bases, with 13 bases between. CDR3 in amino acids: CASSLVVDRNKNIQYF. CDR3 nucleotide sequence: TGTGCCAGCAGCTTAGTAGTGGACAGAAACAAAAACATTCAGTACTTC.

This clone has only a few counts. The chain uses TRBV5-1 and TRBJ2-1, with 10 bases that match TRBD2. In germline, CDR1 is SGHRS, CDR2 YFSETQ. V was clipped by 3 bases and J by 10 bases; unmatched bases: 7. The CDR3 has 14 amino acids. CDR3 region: CASSSVRTSGEQFF. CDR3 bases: TGCGCCAGCAGCTCCGTAAGGACTAGCGGCGAGCAGTTCTTC.

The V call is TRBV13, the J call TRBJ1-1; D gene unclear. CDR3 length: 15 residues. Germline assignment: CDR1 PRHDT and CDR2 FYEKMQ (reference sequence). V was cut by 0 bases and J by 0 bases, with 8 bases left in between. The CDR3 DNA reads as TGTGCCAGCAGCTTAGGCTCCGGGATGAACACTGAAGCTTTCTTT. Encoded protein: CASSLGSGMNTEAFF. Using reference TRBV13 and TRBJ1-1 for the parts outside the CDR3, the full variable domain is AAGVIQSPRHLIKEKRETATLKCYPIPRHDTVYWYQQGPGQDPQFLISFYEKMQSDKGSIPDRFSAQQFSDYHSELNMSSLELGDSALYFCASSLGSGMNTEAFFGQGTRLTVV.

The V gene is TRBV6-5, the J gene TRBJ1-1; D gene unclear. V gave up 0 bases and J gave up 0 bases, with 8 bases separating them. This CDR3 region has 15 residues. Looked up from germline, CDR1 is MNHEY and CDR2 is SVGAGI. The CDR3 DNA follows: TGTGCCAGCAGTTACTCAGAACAGATGAACACTGAAGCTTTCTTT. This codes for CASSYSEQMNTEAFF.

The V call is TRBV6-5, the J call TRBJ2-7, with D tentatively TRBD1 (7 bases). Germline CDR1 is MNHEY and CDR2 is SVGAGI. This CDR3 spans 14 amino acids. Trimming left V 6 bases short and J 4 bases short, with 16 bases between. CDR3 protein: CASSPAGTVYEQYF. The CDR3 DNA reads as TGTGCCAGCAGCCCCGCGGGGACAGTATACGAGCAGTACTTC.

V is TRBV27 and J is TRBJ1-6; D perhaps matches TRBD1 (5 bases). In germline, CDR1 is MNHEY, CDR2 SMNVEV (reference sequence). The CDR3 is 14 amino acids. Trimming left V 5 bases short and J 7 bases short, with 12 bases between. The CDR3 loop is CASSVGRANSPLHF. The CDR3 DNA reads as TGTGCCAGCAGTGTGGGCAGGGCGAATTCACCCCTCCACTTT.